The 21 T cell receptor beta chains reported below all come from one sample, sequenced in a study of blood T cell repertoires in COVID-19 (TCRdb year 2020). Libraries came from the immunoSEQ multiplex PCR assay. TCRdb's version of the immuneACCESS table is confined to in-frame rearrangements and falls short of the full clone set. An unresolved V gene accounts for under half of the shortfall where checked; the remainder is of unknown origin. The table for this sample lists approximately 140,000 clones; roughly nine tenths of them were counted only once. The ten largest clonotypes hold less than 5% of the sample. What was sequenced was PBMCs or T cells enriched from blood (not recorded which). Receptors were obtained from a woman in her forties who had been exposed to COVID-19.

The chain couples TRBV9 to TRBJ2-7, with 8 positions matching TRBD1. From germline, CDR1 is SGDLS and CDR2 YYNGEE. Trimming cost V 7 bases and J 5 bases; bases outside gene matches: 11. The CDR3 contains 14 residues. Here the CDR3 reads CASAEGRGHNEQYF. In nucleotides, the CDR3 is TGTGCCAGCGCCGAAGGCAGGGGGCATAACGAGCAGTACTTC.

This sequence joins TRBV7-2 and TRBJ2-5; D perhaps matches TRBD1 (6 bases). The CDR3 totals 12 residues. Germline lookup yields CDR1 SGHTA and CDR2 FQGNSA. V was cut by 5 bases and J by 9 bases, with 13 bases left in between. The CDR3 DNA is TGTGCCAGCAGCCCTGGACAGAGGGCCCAGTACTTC. It translates to CASSPGQRAQYF.

V is TRBV25-1 and J is TRBJ1-5; D is undetermined. This CDR3 has 14 residues. V lost 2 bases to trimming and J lost 7 bases, with 12 bases between them. Looked up from germline, CDR1 is MGHDK and CDR2 is SYGVNS. CDR3 in DNA: TGTGCCAGCAGTGAAAGGGAATCGGGGCAGCCCCAGCATTTT. Protein product: CASSERESGQPQHF.

The V gene is TRBV3-1 (or the pseudogene TRBV3-2), the J gene TRBJ1-5; 7 bases are a match to TRBD1. The CDR3 has 14 amino acids. In germline, CDR1 is LGHDT, CDR2 YNNKEL (reference sequence). The J segment lost 9 bases and the V segment lost 5 bases, leaving 10 bases of the junction unmatched. This CDR3 reads CASSGRQGLWPQHF. The CDR3 DNA reads as TGTGCCAGCAGCGGTCGACAGGGCCTTTGGCCCCAGCATTTT.

This chain connects TRBV5-1 to TRBJ1-1; the match to TRBD1 covers 9 bases. Per germline, CDR1 SGHRS and CDR2 YFSETQ. V shed 4 bases and J 1 base; nucleotides not matched to a gene: 5. The CDR3 contains 15 residues. For the CDR3, the DNA is TGCGCCAGCAGCCGCGGACAGGGGCGGAACACTGAAGCTTTCTTT. The encoded protein is CASSRGQGRNTEAFF.

In this sample, this clone turned up once. V usage is TRBV4-1 and J usage is TRBJ2-3; a possible D gene is TRBD2 (6 bases). This CDR3 has 16 residues. V lost 0 bases to trimming and J lost 1 base, with 11 bases between them. In germline, CDR1 is MGHRA, CDR2 YSYEKL. The CDR3 DNA reads as TGCGCCAGCAGCCAAGAGGCGGGGCGAGGCACAGATACGCAGTATTTT. It translates to CASSQEAGRGTDTQYF.

Details on this clone: The same CDR3 can be traced to other DNA sequences in this sample. V gene TRBV12-3 or TRBV12-4 combines with J gene TRBJ2-2, with unresolved D. V was clipped by 0 bases and J by 6 bases, with 2 bases between them. The CDR3 loop spans 12 amino acids. The CDR3, as DNA: TGTGCCAGCAGTTTAGCCTCCGGGGAGCTGTTTTTT. Amino acids: CASSLASGELFF.

This clone has just one count. The chain recombines TRBV28 with TRBJ2-2, with 9 bases fitting TRBD2. V lost 6 bases to trimming and J lost 1 base; unmatched junction nucleotides: 3. This CDR3 region has 15 residues. Germline V gives CDR1 MDHEN, CDR2 SYDVKM. CDR3 in DNA: TGTGCCAGCAGCCCACTAGCGGGGAACACCGGGGAGCTGTTTTTT. It translates to CASSPLAGNTGELFF. Looking up the rest from reference TRBV28 and TRBJ2-2 gives the full variable domain: DVKVTQSSRYLVKRTGEKVFLECVQDMDHENMFWYRQDPGLGLRLIYFSYDVKMKEKGDIPEGYSVSREKKERFSLILESASTNQTSMYLCASSPLAGNTGELFFGEGSRLTVL.

This rearrangement joins TRBV13 to TRBJ2-5; 8 nucleotides match TRBD2. The V gene end was trimmed by 8 bases and the J gene end by 2 bases; junction bases not matched to a gene: 7. The CDR3 covers 14 residues. From germline, CDR1 is PRHDT and CDR2 FYEKMQ (reference sequence). The CDR3 loop reads CASEFSGVQETQYF. The CDR3 coding sequence is TGTGCCAGCGAATTTAGCGGGGTACAAGAGACCCAGTACTTC. Complete variable domain (other parts from reference TRBV13 and TRBJ2-5): AAGVIQSPRHLIKEKRETATLKCYPIPRHDTVYWYQQGPGQDPQFLISFYEKMQSDKGSIPDRFSAQQFSDYHSELNMSSLELGDSALYFCASEFSGVQETQYFGPGTRLLVL.

V is TRBV25-1 and J is TRBJ2-5; perhaps TRBD2 as D (6 bases). This CDR3 has 14 residues. Germline assignment: CDR1 MGHDK and CDR2 SYGVNS. The ends were cut back, 5 bases at V and 5 bases at J, with 15 bases in the middle. The CDR3 bases are TGTGCCAGCAGTCCCCAGGCGGGGTGGGAGACCCAGTACTTC. Protein: CASSPQAGWETQYF.

V and J are TRBV27 and TRBJ2-5; 7 bases agree with TRBD2. V lost 5 bases to trimming and J lost 0 bases; unmatched junction nucleotides: 9. This CDR3 has 16 residues. Germline lookup yields CDR1 MNHEY and CDR2 SMNVEV (reference sequence). In DNA form, the CDR3 reads TGTGCCAGCAGTACTATAATCGGGGGGAACCAAGAGACCCAGTACTTC. It encodes CASSTIIGGNQETQYF.

The chain uses TRBV19 and TRBJ2-7; D may be TRBD1 (5 bases). The CDR3 covers 14 residues. Germline values: CDR1 LNHDA, CDR2 SQIVND (reference sequence). V was trimmed by 5 bases and J by 3 bases, leaving 14 bases between them. The CDR3 DNA reads TGTGCCAGTAGTTCCCCGGACATCGTCTACGAGCAGTACTTC. It yields the protein CASSSPDIVYEQYF.

V usage is TRBV4-1 and J usage is TRBJ1-4, with TRBD1 identical over 7 bases. This CDR3 comprises 16 residues. V lost 4 bases to trimming and J lost 6 bases; unmatched junction nucleotides: 11. From germline, CDR1 is MGHRA and CDR2 YSYEKL. The CDR3 DNA is TGCGCCAGCAGCCCCCCCCCTCGACAGGGTTATGAAAAACTGTTTTTT. Protein sequence: CASSPPPRQGYEKLFF.

This clone was seen only once. The chain couples TRBV3-1 (or the pseudogene TRBV3-2) to TRBJ1-3; 7 bases match TRBD1. Trimming removed 6 bases from V and 0 bases from J; junction bases left unmatched: 5. Looked up from germline, CDR1 is LGHDT and CDR2 is YNNKEL (reference sequence). The CDR3 spans 15 residues. The CDR3 reads CASSNSGGSGNTIYF. In DNA, the CDR3 is TGTGCCAGCAGTAATTCAGGGGGCTCTGGAAACACCATATATTTT.

This clone was observed once. The chain is built from TRBV2 and TRBJ1-5, with 7 nucleotides matching TRBD1. Germline CDR1 is SNHLY and CDR2 is FYNNEI. The CDR3 length is 14 residues. V trimming: 8 bases; J trimming: 0 bases; junction bases outside the gene matches: 4. CDR3 in DNA: TGTGCCAGCCGACAGGGCCATAGCAATCAGCCCCAGCATTTT. Its protein is CASRQGHSNQPQHF. The variable domain in full, with the rest retrieved from reference TRBV2 and TRBJ1-5, is EPEVTQTPSHQVTQMGQEVILRCVPISNHLYFYWYRQILGQKVEFLVSFYNNEISEKSEIFDDQFSVERPDGSNFTLKIRSTKLEDSAMYFCASRQGHSNQPQHFGDGTRLSIL.

The chain couples TRBV5-1 to TRBJ2-6; the match to TRBD2 covers 7 bases. The CDR3 is 18 residues long. CDR1 and CDR2 from the germline V gene are SGHRS and YFSETQ. With 4 bases clipped from V and 0 bases from J, the junction kept 10 bases outside the gene matches. The CDR3, as DNA: TGCGCCAGCAGCCCTCGGCCTAGCGGTTTCTCTGGGGCCAACGTCCTGACTTTC. It is translated as CASSPRPSGFSGANVLTF.

The genes are TRBV5-6 and TRBJ1-3; 8 bases are a match to TRBD1. J lost 4 bases, V lost 0 bases, and 6 bases had no gene match. The CDR3 spans 16 residues. Per the germline V gene, CDR1 is SGHDT and CDR2 is YYEEEE. The CDR3 spells CASSLGTGRTGNTIYF. The CDR3 DNA sequence: TGTGCCAGCAGCTTGGGGACAGGGAGGACGGGAAACACCATATATTTT.

The chain has TRBV4-1 and TRBJ1-1, with D possibly being TRBD1 (5 bases). CDR1 MGHRA and CDR2 YSYEKL come from the germline V gene. The CDR3 consists of 17 residues. The V gene lost 4 bases and the J gene lost 6 bases, with 24 bases spanning the gap. As DNA, the CDR3 is TGCGCCAGCAGCCCCCCGCCCCCAACGGGAGGGGTGTCTGAAGCTTTCTTT. It yields the protein CASSPPPPTGGVSEAFF.

V is TRBV11-2 and J is TRBJ1-2; 8 bases are shared with TRBD1. Germline-derived CDR1 and CDR2 are SGHAT and FQNNGV. V was pared by 5 bases and J by 3 bases, with 8 bases of the junction left unmatched. This CDR3 contains 15 residues. The DNA of the CDR3 is TGTGCCAGCAGCGACCAGGGACAGGAGGACTATGGCTACACCTTC. This sequence encodes CASSDQGQEDYGYTF.

This chain joins TRBV27 and TRBJ1-2, with TRBD1 as a possible D gene (5 bases). This CDR3 region has 16 residues. Trimming cost V 4 bases and J 4 bases, with 19 bases left between them. CDR1 MNHEY and CDR2 SMNVEV come from the germline V gene (reference sequence). The CDR3 loop is CASSSPGRDRIYGYTF. The CDR3 DNA sequence: TGTGCCAGCAGTTCCCCAGGGAGGGACCGTATCTATGGCTACACCTTC.

The V call is TRBV11-2, the J call TRBJ2-5; 8 bases line up with TRBD2. After removal of 3 bases from V and 4 bases from J, the junction contained 4 bases not matched to a gene. This CDR3 has 14 amino acids. Germline CDR1 and CDR2: SGHAT and FQNNGV. Written as DNA, the CDR3 is TGTGCCAGCAGCTTTGATGGACTAGCAGAGACCCAGTACTTC. Residues: CASSFDGLAETQYF.